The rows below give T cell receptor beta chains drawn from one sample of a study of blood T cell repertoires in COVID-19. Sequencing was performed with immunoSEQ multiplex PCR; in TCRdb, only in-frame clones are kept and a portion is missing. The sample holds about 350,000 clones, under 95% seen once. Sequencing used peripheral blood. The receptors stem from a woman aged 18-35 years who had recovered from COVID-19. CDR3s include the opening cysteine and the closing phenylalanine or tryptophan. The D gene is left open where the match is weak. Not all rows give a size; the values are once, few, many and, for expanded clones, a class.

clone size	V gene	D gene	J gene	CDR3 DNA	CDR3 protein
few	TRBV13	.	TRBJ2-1	TGTGCCAGCAGCTTAGTTCGGGGAGCGGGCAATGAGCAGTTCTTC	CASSLVRGAGNEQFF
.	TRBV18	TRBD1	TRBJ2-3	TGTGCCAGCTCACCACCGGGACAGGGGAGTGATACGCAGTATTTT	CASSPPGQGSDTQYF
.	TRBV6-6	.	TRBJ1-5	TGTGCCAGCAGTTACCCGGGTCAGTCGCCCCAGCATTTT	CASSYPGQSPQHF
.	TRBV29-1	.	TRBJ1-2	TGCAGCGTTGAGTCGTACCAAGGACTTGGCTACACCTTC	CSVESYQGLGYTF
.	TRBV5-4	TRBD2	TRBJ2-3	TGTGCCAGCAGCTTGGCGGGGGGAGGCACAGATACGCAGTATTTT	CASSLAGGGTDTQYF
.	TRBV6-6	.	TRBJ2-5	TGTGCCAGCATTCCTGAAGAGACCCAGTACTTC	CASIPEETQYF
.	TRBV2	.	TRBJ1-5	TGTGCCAGCAGTGAACAGTATAGCAATCAGCCCCAGCATTTT	CASSEQYSNQPQHF
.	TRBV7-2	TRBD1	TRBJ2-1	TGTGCCAGCAGCCAAGACCGGGACAGGGCTCGTGAGCAGTTCTTC	CASSQDRDRAREQFF
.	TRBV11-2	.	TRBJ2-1	TGTGCCAGCAGCTCGGGGTGGAAGCAGTTCTTC	CASSSGWKQFF
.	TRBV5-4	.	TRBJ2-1	TGTGCCAGCAGCTTGGAAGCGGTAACTGGTAATGAGCAGTTCTTC	CASSLEAVTGNEQFF
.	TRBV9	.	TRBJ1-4	TGTGCCAGCAGCGTAGGGGGACTGGGCCGGCTCACTAATGAAAAACTGTTTTTT	CASSVGGLGRLTNEKLFF
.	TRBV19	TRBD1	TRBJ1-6	TGTGCCAGTAGTATGGGTGCAGGGGGGAATTCACCCCTCCACTTT	CASSMGAGGNSPLHF
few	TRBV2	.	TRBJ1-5	TGTGCCAGCAGCGTAGGGGTTCAGCCCCAGCATTTT	CASSVGVQPQHF
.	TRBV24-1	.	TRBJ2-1	TGTGCCACCAGTGTACATAATGAGCAGTTCTTC	CATSVHNEQFF
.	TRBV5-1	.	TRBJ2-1	TGCGCCAGCAGTGGCGGGCTGAGCTCCTACAATGAGCAGTTCTTC	CASSGGLSSYNEQFF
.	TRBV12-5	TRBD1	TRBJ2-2	TGTGCTAGTGCCAACGACGGGGACAGAGGCACCGGGGAGCTGTTTTTT	CASANDGDRGTGELFF
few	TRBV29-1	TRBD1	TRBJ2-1	TGCAGCGTTGAAGATCTTGACAGGGGGGACTACAATGAGCAGTTCTTC	CSVEDLDRGDYNEQFF
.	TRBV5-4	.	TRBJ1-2	TGTGCCAGCAGCCTGGACACCGATGGCTACACCTTC	CASSLDTDGYTF
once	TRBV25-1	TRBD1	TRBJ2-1	TGTGCCAGCAGTGACGTCGGGACAGGGAAGTTCTTC	CASSDVGTGKFF
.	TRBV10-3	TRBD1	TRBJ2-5	TGTGCCATCAGTGAGCGGGTTTCAGGGGGGACCCAGTACTTC	CAISERVSGGTQYF
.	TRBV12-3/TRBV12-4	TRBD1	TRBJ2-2	TGTGCCAGCAGTCTGACAGGGGCCGGGGAGCTGTTTTTT	CASSLTGAGELFF
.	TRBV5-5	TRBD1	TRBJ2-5	TGTGCCAGCAGCATCGGGACAGGGAATCGCGGCCGAGGAGAGACCCAGTACTTC	CASSIGTGNRGRGETQYF
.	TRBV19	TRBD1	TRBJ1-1	TGTGCCAGTACCCAAGGACAGGGTATTTTCACTTTCTTT	CASTQGQGIFTFF
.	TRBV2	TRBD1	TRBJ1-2	TGTGCCAATGATGACAGGGGCGCAGATGGCTACACCTTC	CANDDRGADGYTF
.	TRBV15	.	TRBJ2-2	TGTGCCACCAGCAGAGATAAGCGGGCGCGGGAGAACACCGGGGAGCTGTTTTTT	CATSRDKRARENTGELFF
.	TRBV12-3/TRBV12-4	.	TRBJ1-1	TGTGCCAGCAGTTTAAATGCCGGGTCTGAAGCTTTCTTT	CASSLNAGSEAFF
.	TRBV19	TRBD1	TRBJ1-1	TGTGCCAGTAGTGTTCCGGGACAGCCGAACACTGAAGCTTTCTTT	CASSVPGQPNTEAFF
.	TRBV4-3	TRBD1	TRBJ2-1	TGCGCCAGCAGCCAAGGGTTTGAGACAGGGGGCGGGAATGAGCAGTTCTTC	CASSQGFETGGGNEQFF
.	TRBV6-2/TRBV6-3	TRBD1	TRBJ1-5	TGTGCCAGCAGTACCTTGACAGGGAGTCAGCCCCAGCATTTT	CASSTLTGSQPQHF
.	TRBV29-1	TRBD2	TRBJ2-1	TGCAGCGTTGAAAGCGGGAGAAGCAATGAGCAGTTCTTC	CSVESGRSNEQFF
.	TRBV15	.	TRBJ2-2	TGTGCCACCAGCAGAGGGGCTCGACGTGGGACCGGGGAGCTGTTTTTT	CATSRGARRGTGELFF
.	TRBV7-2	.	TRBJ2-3	TGTGCCAGCAGCTCTGGAGGGATTAGCACAGATACGCAGTATTTT	CASSSGGISTDTQYF
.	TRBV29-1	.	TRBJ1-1	TGCAGCGTTTGGACAGCACTTAGGGCTGAAGCTTTCTTT	CSVWTALRAEAFF
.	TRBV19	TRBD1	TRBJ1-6	TGTGCCAGTAGCCAAATCGGACAGGGAGGGAATTCACCCCTCCACTTT	CASSQIGQGGNSPLHF
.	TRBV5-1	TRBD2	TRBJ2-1	TGCGCCAGCAGCTTGGGGGCGGGAGGGAACTACAATGAGCAGTTCTTC	CASSLGAGGNYNEQFF
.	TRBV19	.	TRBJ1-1	TGTGCCAGTACCCCCCTGGGCGGGAGCACTGAAGCTTTCTTT	CASTPLGGSTEAFF
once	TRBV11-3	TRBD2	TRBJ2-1	TGTGCCAGCAGCCAGGGACTAGCCGAGACGAATGAGCAGTTCTTC	CASSQGLAETNEQFF
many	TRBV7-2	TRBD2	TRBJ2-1	TGTGCCAGCAGCGCCGGACTAGCGGGAAACAATGAGCAGTTCTTC	CASSAGLAGNNEQFF
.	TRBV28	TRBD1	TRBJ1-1	TGTGCCAGCAGTTTATGGGAAAACAGGGGGCTAACTGAAGCTTTCTTT	CASSLWENRGLTEAFF
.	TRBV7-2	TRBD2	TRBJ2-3	TGTGCCAGCAGCATTAGCGGGAGAGGCACAGATACGCAGTATTTT	CASSISGRGTDTQYF
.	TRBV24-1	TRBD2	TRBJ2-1	TGTGCCACCAGTCCAGCGGGAGGGAACTCCTACAATGAGCAGTTCTTC	CATSPAGGNSYNEQFF
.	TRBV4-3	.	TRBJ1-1	TGCGCCAGCAGCCTGACGGGGAACACTGAAGCTTTCTTT	CASSLTGNTEAFF
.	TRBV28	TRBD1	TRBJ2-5	TGTGCCAGCAGTCCAATCGACAGGGTTGAAGAGACCCAGTACTTC	CASSPIDRVEETQYF
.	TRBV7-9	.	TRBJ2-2	TGTGCCAGCAGCTTAACGGGAGCTAACACCGGGGAGCTGTTTTTT	CASSLTGANTGELFF
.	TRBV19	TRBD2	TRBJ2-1	TGTGCCAGTAGTATCGGGGGGACTAGCGGACTGCGGCAGTTCTTC	CASSIGGTSGLRQFF
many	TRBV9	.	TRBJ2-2	TGTGCCAGCAGCCCCCGAGGAGGGCAGAGGTCCGGAGGGGCCGGGGAGCTGTTTTTT	CASSPRGGQRSGGAGELFF
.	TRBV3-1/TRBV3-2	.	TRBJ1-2	TGTGCCAGCAGCCAAGGCGAACGGTCTAACTATGGCTACACCTTC	CASSQGERSNYGYTF
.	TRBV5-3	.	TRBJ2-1	TGTGCCAGAAGGCCCAGGTTAAGCTCCTACAATGAGCAGTTCTTC	CARRPRLSSYNEQFF
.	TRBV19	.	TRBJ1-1	TGTGCCAGTATTAGAGGCACGGAGAACACTGAAGCTTTCTTT	CASIRGTENTEAFF
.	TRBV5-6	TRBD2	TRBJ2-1	TGTGCCAGCAGCAGGCCGGGACTAGCGCTTGGCGAGCAGTTCTTC	CASSRPGLALGEQFF
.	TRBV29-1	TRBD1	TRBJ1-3	TGCAGCGTTACGAATCCGGGACAGGGACAAGGAAACACCATATATTTT	CSVTNPGQGQGNTIYF
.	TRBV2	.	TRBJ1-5	TGTGCCAGCAGAGGGGTTAATCAGCCCCAGCATTTT	CASRGVNQPQHF